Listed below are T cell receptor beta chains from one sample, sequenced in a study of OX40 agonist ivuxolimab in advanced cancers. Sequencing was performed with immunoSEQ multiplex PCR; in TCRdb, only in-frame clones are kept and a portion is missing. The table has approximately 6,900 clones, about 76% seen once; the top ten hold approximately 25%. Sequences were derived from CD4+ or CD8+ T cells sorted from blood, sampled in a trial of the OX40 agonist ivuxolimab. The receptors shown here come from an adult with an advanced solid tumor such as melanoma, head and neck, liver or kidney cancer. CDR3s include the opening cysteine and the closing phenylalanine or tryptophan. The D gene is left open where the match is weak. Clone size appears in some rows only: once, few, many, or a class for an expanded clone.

cdr3_aa: CASSQGDGSNQPQHF
cdr3_nt: TGCGCCAGCAGCCAAGGGGACGGCAGCAATCAGCCCCAGCATTTT
v_call: TRBV4-1
j_call: TRBJ1-5
d_call: -
clone_size: -

cdr3_aa: CASSLGTGSYEQYF
cdr3_nt: TGTGCCAGCAGCTTAGGCACAGGGTCCTACGAGCAGTACTTC
v_call: TRBV7-6
j_call: TRBJ2-7
d_call: -
clone_size: few

cdr3_aa: CASRPLNTGELFF
cdr3_nt: TGTGCCAGCCGACCCCTGAACACCGGGGAGCTGTTTTTT
v_call: TRBV5-5
j_call: TRBJ2-2
d_call: -
clone_size: once

cdr3_aa: CASSLGTGKSYEQYF
cdr3_nt: TGTGCCAGCAGCTTAGGGACTGGGAAATCCTACGAGCAGTACTTC
v_call: TRBV7-6
j_call: TRBJ2-7
d_call: -
clone_size: -

cdr3_aa: CASSLDSQGGYGYTF
cdr3_nt: TGTGCCAGCAGCTTAGATAGCCAGGGGGGCTATGGTTACACCTTC
v_call: TRBV11-2
j_call: TRBJ1-2
d_call: TRBD1
clone_size: -

cdr3_aa: CASSLGGRAGHEQYF
cdr3_nt: TGTGCCAGCAGCTTAGGTGGGAGGGCCGGTCACGAGCAGTACTTC
v_call: TRBV7-2
j_call: TRBJ2-7
d_call: TRBD2
clone_size: -

cdr3_aa: CASSESGGSFEQFF
cdr3_nt: TGTGCCAGCAGCGAGAGTGGCGGGAGTTTTGAGCAGTTCTTC
v_call: TRBV2
j_call: TRBJ2-1
d_call: TRBD2
clone_size: -

cdr3_aa: CASSLEGGLYTDTQYF
cdr3_nt: TGTGCCAGCAGCTTAGAGGGGGGACTGTACACAGATACGCAGTATTTT
v_call: TRBV7-8
j_call: TRBJ2-3
d_call: -
clone_size: few

cdr3_aa: CASSLFNSGRTEAFF
cdr3_nt: TGTGCCAGCAGTTTATTTAATTCGGGTAGGACTGAAGCTTTCTTT
v_call: TRBV28
j_call: TRBJ1-1
d_call: -
clone_size: -

cdr3_aa: CASSLQGGAYEQYF
cdr3_nt: TGTGCCAGCAGCTTACAGGGGGGGGCCTACGAGCAGTACTTC
v_call: TRBV7-6
j_call: TRBJ2-7
d_call: -
clone_size: medium-sized

cdr3_aa: CASGGGPPYEQYF
cdr3_nt: TGTGCCAGCGGCGGGGGGCCACCCTACGAGCAGTACTTC
v_call: TRBV2
j_call: TRBJ2-7
d_call: TRBD2
clone_size: few

cdr3_aa: CASSDDSGANTEAFF
cdr3_nt: TGTGCCAGCAGTGATGATTCAGGGGCAAACACTGAAGCTTTCTTT
v_call: TRBV2
j_call: TRBJ1-1
d_call: -
clone_size: once

cdr3_aa: CASSHSGDPSYEQYF
cdr3_nt: TGTGCCAGCAGCCACTCGGGGGATCCATCCTACGAGCAGTACTTC
v_call: TRBV7-6
j_call: TRBJ2-7
d_call: -
clone_size: -

cdr3_aa: CSGGQSNYGYTF
cdr3_nt: TGCAGCGGAGGACAGTCAAACTATGGCTACACCTTC
v_call: TRBV29-1
j_call: TRBJ1-2
d_call: -
clone_size: -

cdr3_aa: CASSSPGFGYTF
cdr3_nt: TGTGCCAGCAGTTCCCCAGGGTTTGGCTACACCTTC
v_call: TRBV6-5
j_call: TRBJ1-2
d_call: -
clone_size: -

cdr3_aa: CASSGRDPPVNTGELFF
cdr3_nt: TGTGCCAGCAGCGGTCGGGACCCTCCAGTGAACACCGGGGAGCTGTTTTTT
v_call: TRBV9
j_call: TRBJ2-2
d_call: -
clone_size: -

cdr3_aa: CASTASAYGYTF
cdr3_nt: TGTGCCAGCACGGCGTCAGCCTATGGCTACACCTTC
v_call: TRBV2
j_call: TRBJ1-2
d_call: -
clone_size: medium-sized